The 17 T cell receptor beta chains reported below all come from one sample, sequenced in a study of graft-versus-host responses after intestinal transplantation. Measured with immunoSEQ multiplex PCR; TCRdb has only the in-frame clones, and not every one. The table includes nearly 100,000 clones, approximately 92% detected once. The material sequenced was PBMCs, taken 450 to 480 days after intestinal transplant. The origin of the receptors is a human patient who received an intestinal transplant, so some T cells may come from the graft donor.

The chain combines TRBV10-3 with TRBJ2-5; unclear D gene. This CDR3 has 13 residues. V gave up 4 bases and J gave up 5 bases, with 11 bases separating them. Germline V gene lookup returns CDR1 ENHRY and CDR2 SYGVKD. CDR3 loop: CAISGQMGETQYF. The CDR3 coding sequence is TGTGCCATCAGTGGCCAGATGGGGGAGACCCAGTACTTC.

The chain combines TRBV4-1 with TRBJ1-2, with unresolved D. CDR1 and CDR2 from the germline V gene are MGHRA and YSYEKL. This CDR3 spans 15 amino acids. Deletions cut 4 bases from V and 7 bases from J, with 19 bases between. DNA for the CDR3: TGCGCCAGCAGCCCGCTTGGCCCTGAAGGGAGTGGCTACACCTTC. Protein product: CASSPLGPEGSGYTF.

The rearrangement joins TRBV21-1 to TRBJ1-6; the listed D gene, TRBD1, was not tested against the DNA. TRBV21-1 is a pseudogene locus. This CDR3 region has 16 residues. CDR3 sequence (DNA): TGTGCCAGCAGCCCCCTCGGACAGTTTTTAGATTCACCCCTCCACTTT. It translates to CASSPLGQFLDSPLHF.

The chain is built from TRBV7-3 and TRBJ2-2; 7 nucleotides align to TRBD2. CDR1 SGHTA and CDR2 FQGTGA come from the germline V gene. The length of the CDR3 is 15 residues. V gave up 2 bases and J gave up 4 bases; unmatched junction bases: 4. CDR3 loop: CASSLFSSGTGELFF. The CDR3, as DNA: TGTGCCAGCAGCTTATTCTCTAGCGGCACCGGGGAGCTGTTTTTT.

CDR3 sequence (DNA): TGTGCCAGTAGTATCCAGGGGTATGAGCAGTTCTTC. It specifies CASSIQGYEQFF. The chain carries TRBV19 and TRBJ2-1; D may be TRBD1 (6 bases). This CDR3 is built from 12 residues. Germline V gene data show CDR1 as LNHDA and CDR2 as SQIVND (reference sequence). Trimming removed 3 bases from V and 8 bases from J, with 8 bases in between.

This clone showed up just a few times. For the CDR3, the DNA is TGTGCCAGCAGTCCGGGACAGGACCACACCGGGGAGCTGTTTTTT. It codes for CASSPGQDHTGELFF. The chain is built from TRBV6-4 and TRBJ2-2, with 8 bases matching TRBD1. V shed 5 bases and J 3 bases; nucleotides not matched to a gene: 5. In germline, CDR1 is MRHNA, CDR2 SNTAGT. The CDR3 runs 15 residues.

The chain links TRBV6-1 to TRBJ1-1; D not certain. Trimming shortened V by 8 bases and J by 10 bases, and 14 bases separated the two germline ends. Germline V gives CDR1 MNHNS, CDR2 SASEGT. The CDR3 is 11 amino acids. CDR3 amino acids: CASPGMLRAFF. The CDR3 bases are TGTGCCAGCCCCGGGATGCTTCGAGCTTTCTTT.

The chain carries TRBV18 and TRBJ1-1; D unresolved. Between the trimmed V and J ends, which lost 8 bases and 4 bases, there was a span of 17 bases. The CDR3 is 14 amino acids. Germline V gives CDR1 KGHSH, CDR2 LQKENI. CDR3 amino acids: CASRRASHPTEAFF. As DNA, the CDR3 is TGTGCCAGCCGTCGGGCCTCGCACCCCACTGAAGCTTTCTTT.

The chain has TRBV11-2 and TRBJ2-1, with 10 nucleotides matching TRBD2. Germline trimming cut 1 base from V and 3 bases from J; bases unmatched to any gene: 6. CDR3 length equals 17 residues. Germline CDR1 reads SGHAT; CDR2 reads FQNNGV. CDR3: CASSLVPGTSDYNEQFF. The CDR3 DNA is TGTGCCAGCAGCTTAGTTCCCGGGACTAGCGACTACAATGAGCAGTTCTTC.

The rearrangement joins TRBV6-5 to TRBJ2-5; 7 bases line up with TRBD1. Trimming cost V 6 bases and J 4 bases; bases outside gene matches: 5. Germline CDR1 and CDR2: MNHEY and SVGAGI. This CDR3 is built from 13 residues. This chain's CDR3 is CASRQGRSETQYF. CDR3 DNA sequence: TGTGCCAGCAGACAGGGGCGGTCAGAGACCCAGTACTTC.

This clone has a single count. J is TRBJ1-4 and V is TRBV5-1, with D possibly being TRBD1 (5 bases). The CDR3 is 14 amino acids. V shed 4 bases and J shed 6 bases, with 13 bases lying between them. Germline CDR1 reads SGHRS; CDR2 reads YFSETQ. The CDR3 region has the DNA TGCGCCAGCAGCCCCAGGGATGCCCATGAAAAACTGTTTTTT. Translated, it gives CASSPRDAHEKLFF.

This clone was detected only once. The J gene is TRBJ2-3, the V gene TRBV4-2; TRBD2 agrees at 16 bases. The germline gives CDR1 LGHNA, CDR2 YNFKEQ. Unmatched junction bases numbered 14, after V lost 0 bases and J lost 5 bases. This CDR3 has 21 residues. The CDR3 sequence: CASSQELKGLAGGFVGDTQYF. The CDR3 nucleotides read TGTGCCAGCAGCCAAGAGTTAAAGGGACTAGCGGGGGGGTTCGTAGGAGATACGCAGTATTTT.

The chain uses TRBV5-1 and TRBJ2-5; 11 positions match TRBD1. V gave up 2 bases and J gave up 5 bases; unmatched junction bases: 14. The germline gives CDR1 SGHRS, CDR2 YFSETQ. The CDR3 is 18 amino acids. In nucleotides, the CDR3 is TGCGCCAGCAGCTTTTGGATGCCGGGACAGGGGGGAGGGGAGACCCAGTACTTC. This encodes CASSFWMPGQGGGETQYF.

Notes on this clone: In the same sample, other DNA sequences code for this CDR3. V is TRBV7-3 and J is TRBJ2-7; 9 bases match TRBD1. Germline V gene sequence: CDR1 SGHTA, CDR2 FQGTGA. This CDR3 region has 12 residues. The V gene end was trimmed by 3 bases and the J gene end by 7 bases; junction bases not matched to a gene: 1. The CDR3 DNA reads as TGTGCCAGCAGCTTGACAGGGGGTGAGCAGTACTTC. Residues: CASSLTGGEQYF.

This chain uses TRBV7-9 with TRBJ1-3; no clear D gene. V was shortened by 0 bases and J by 1 base, with 4 bases between the two germline ends. The CDR3 totals 14 residues. Germline V gene sequence: CDR1 SEHNR, CDR2 FQNEAQ (reference sequence). The DNA for the CDR3 is TGTGCCAGCAGCTTAGCCCAATCTGGAAACACCATATATTTT. Translated: CASSLAQSGNTIYF.

V is TRBV18 and J is TRBJ1-2; 8 nucleotides agree with TRBD1. Germline CDR1 is KGHSH and CDR2 is LQKENI. Trimming cost V 3 bases and J 4 bases; bases outside gene matches: 7. The CDR3 loop spans 15 amino acids. The CDR3 reads CASSPMFDRGYGYTF. CDR3 sequence (DNA): TGTGCCAGCTCACCCATGTTCGACAGGGGCTATGGCTACACCTTC.

The rearrangement joins TRBV10-2 to TRBJ2-4; D remains ambiguous. The CDR3 consists of 12 residues. The germline V and J ends were trimmed by 0 bases and 8 bases, with 5 bases remaining between them. Germline CDR1 reads WSHSY; CDR2 reads SAAADI. The CDR3 DNA reads as TGCGCCAGCAGTGAGTCCCCCCACATTCAGTACTTC. It specifies CASSESPHIQYF.